This T cell receptor beta chain was identified during a study of Ad26.COV2.S vaccination and SARS-CoV-2 variants. The treatment is: 15 to 20 received Ad26.COV2.S at low or high dose, single or two shots; roughly 5 received placebo; per-sample allocation not given. On day 63 after the first injection, vaccine and placebo recipients gave samples. This adult donor, from Boston, was 18-55 years old. V was cut by 0 bases and J by 6 bases, with 16 bases left in between. The CDR3 is 16 amino acids. CDR1 is SGHRS, CDR2 YFSETQ, per germline. Repertoires were generated with immunoSEQ multiplex PCR, while TCRdb's copy carries only in-frame clones and drops some. The sample yields a few hundred thousand clones, less than 95% seen once.

The sequencing used peripheral blood, collected in a trial of Ad26.COV2.S vaccine versus placebo. The chain joins TRBV5-1 to TRBJ2-4; D is perhaps TRBD2 (7 bases). The TCR was taken from a person between 18 and 60 years old who received the Ad26.COV2.S COVID-19 vaccine or a placebo. The CDR3 nucleotides read TGCGCCAGCAGCTTGGTTCAGGGAGGGGGGCTAAACATTCAGTACTTC. Amino acid sequence: CASSLVQGGGLNIQYF. Complete variable domain (other parts from reference TRBV5-1 and TRBJ2-4): KAGVTQTPRYLIKTRGQQVTLSCSPISGHRSVSWYQQTPGQGLQFLFEYFSETQRNKGNFPGRFSGRQFSNSRSEMNVSTLELGDSALYLCASSLVQGGGLNIQYFGAGTRLSVL.